Each of the 17 T cell receptor beta chains below was sequenced from the same sample in a study of vaccination and CD4 T cells after COVID-19. The antigens these receptors bind are not known. Oncomine TCR Beta short-read sequencing was applied to DNA from cultured CD4+ T cells. TCRdb reanalysed the PCR reads using MiXCR and keeps one entry per CDR3 protein. Among 8,000 to 9,000 distinct CDR3 sequences listed, around 72% were seen once. Stated treatment: roughly ten-day PBMC culture with coronavirus spike peptide pools or control peptides (ViraFEST assay). The sample comprised CD4+ T cells from blood, cultured in vitro. The receptors were gathered from a human donor who had recovered from COVID-19.

This rearrangement joins TRBV20-1 to TRBJ1-5; 9 bases line up with TRBD1. CDR1 DFQATT and CDR2 SNEGSKA come from the germline V gene (reference sequence). The trim removed 0 bases at V and 9 bases at J, leaving 9 bases unmatched. The CDR3 contains 15 residues. The CDR3 here is CSARDSGQGRGPQHF. As DNA, the CDR3 is TGCAGTGCTAGAGATTCGGGACAGGGAAGGGGGCCCCAGCATTTT.

This clonotype was seen only a few times. The CDR3 reads CASSLGHLTGELFF. As DNA, the CDR3 is TGTGCCAGCAGCCTGGGACACCTCACCGGGGAGCTGTTTTTT. The chain combines TRBV7-6 with TRBJ2-2; maybe TRBD1 (6 bases). Trimming removed 5 bases from V and 4 bases from J, with 11 bases in between. Germline CDR1 reads SGHVS; CDR2 reads FNYEAQ. The CDR3 loop spans 14 amino acids.

The rearrangement joins TRBV18 to TRBJ2-3, with 14 bases identical to TRBD2. J lost 2 bases, V lost 1 base, and 8 bases had no gene match. The CDR3 spans 19 residues. Looked up from germline, CDR1 is KGHSH and CDR2 is LQKENI. The DNA of the CDR3 is TGTGCCAGCTCACCACGAGGACTAGCGGGGGGCCGCAACACAGATACGCAGTATTTT. This codes for CASSPRGLAGGRNTDTQYF. Supplemented by reference TRBV18 and TRBJ2-3, the full variable domain reads NAGVMQNPRHLVRRRGQEARLRCSPMKGHSHVYWYRQLPEEGLKFMVYLQKENIIDESGMPKERFSAEFPKEGPSILRIQQVVRGDSAAYFCASSPRGLAGGRNTDTQYFGPGTRLTVL.

The CDR3 region has the DNA TGTGCCACCTCCGGGACTAGGAGCACAGATACGCAGTATTTT. Protein sequence: CATSGTRSTDTQYF. J is TRBJ2-3 and V is TRBV19; TRBD2 aligns across 8 bases. Germline lookup yields CDR1 LNHDA and CDR2 SQIVND (reference sequence). This CDR3 region has 14 residues. The V and J ends lost 10 bases and 0 bases, in that order; junction bases with no gene match: 6.

The rearrangement uses TRBV24-1 and TRBJ2-5; TRBD1 matches at 9 bases. CDR1 and CDR2 from the germline V gene are KGHDR and SFDVKD. The CDR3 runs 14 residues. The V and J ends lost 6 bases and 3 bases, in that order; junction bases with no gene match: 4. This chain's CDR3 is CATSSTGGKETQYF. CDR3 coding DNA: TGTGCCACCAGTAGCACAGGGGGCAAAGAGACCCAGTACTTC.

This chain uses TRBV19 with TRBJ2-2, with 10 bases identical to TRBD2. This CDR3 has 15 amino acids. CDR1 and CDR2 (germline): LNHDA, SQIVND (reference sequence). V was pared by 4 bases and J by 6 bases, with 5 bases of the junction left unmatched. CDR3 residues: CASSTLAGVAGELFF. CDR3 coding DNA: TGTGCCAGTAGTACTCTAGCGGGAGTAGCCGGGGAGCTGTTTTTT. Drawing the rest from reference TRBV19 and TRBJ2-2, the complete variable domain is DGGITQSPKYLFRKEGQNVTLSCEQNLNHDAMYWYRQDPGQGLRLIYYSQIVNDFQKGDIAEGYSVSREKKESFPLTVTSAQKNPTAFYLCASSTLAGVAGELFFGEGSRLTVL.

The genes are TRBV7-2 and TRBJ2-7; D possibly corresponds to TRBD2 (5 bases). CDR1 is SGHTA, CDR2 FQGNSA, per germline. The ends were cut back, 5 bases at V and 2 bases at J, with 16 bases in the middle. The length of the CDR3 is 15 residues. As DNA, the CDR3 is TGTGCCAGCAGCCCCGAGGGCGGCTCCCCCTACGAGCAGTACTTC. Protein product: CASSPEGGSPYEQYF.

The CDR3, as DNA: TGTGCCAGTAACAAGGGGACAGGCTCCTACGAGCAGTACTTC. Amino acid sequence: CASNKGTGSYEQYF. This chain joins TRBV19 and TRBJ2-7; 8 bases fit TRBD1. V was clipped by 7 bases and J by 0 bases; unmatched bases: 5. This CDR3 region has 14 residues. Per the germline V gene, CDR1 is LNHDA and CDR2 is SQIVND (reference sequence).

This sequence joins TRBV6-1 and TRBJ1-5, with D maybe TRBD1 (5 bases). The germline V gene has CDR1 MNHNS and CDR2 SASEGT. The V end lost 4 bases, the J end lost 5 bases, and 21 bases lay between the germline ends. The CDR3 extends over 17 amino acids. CDR3 coding DNA: TGTGCCAGCAGTGGATCTACAGGAGGAGGGTTCCATCAGCCCCAGCATTTT. Translation: CASSGSTGGGFHQPQHF.

V is TRBV4-3 and J is TRBJ2-2; TRBD2 matches 12 bases. From germline, CDR1 is LGHNA and CDR2 YSLEER. This CDR3 comprises 17 residues. The trim removed 5 bases at V and 5 bases at J, leaving 9 bases unmatched. For the CDR3, the DNA is TGCGCCAGCAGCTTTTCTAGCGGGGGGGCAGAAACCGGGGAGCTGTTTTTT. Residues: CASSFSSGGAETGELFF.

The rearrangement links TRBV5-4 to TRBJ1-2; tentatively, D is TRBD1 (6 bases). V was pared by 2 bases and J by 8 bases, with 16 bases between. CDR1 and CDR2 from the germline V gene are SGHNT and YYREEE (reference sequence). The CDR3 contains 14 residues. CDR3 amino acids: CASSLQGPAGGYTF. Here the CDR3 DNA reads TGTGCCAGCAGCTTACAGGGCCCAGCGGGGGGCTACACCTTC.

V usage is TRBV11-2 and J usage is TRBJ1-2; D is perhaps TRBD1 (5 bases). This CDR3 region has 12 residues. Germline CDR1 SGHAT, CDR2 FQNNGV. Trimming removed 5 bases from V and 9 bases from J, with 13 bases in between. This CDR3 reads CASSHDSYRYTF. CDR3 DNA: TGTGCCAGCAGCCACGACAGCTACCGCTACACCTTC. The full variable domain, with the rest looked up from reference TRBV11-2 and TRBJ1-2, is EAGVAQSPRYKIIEKRQSVAFWCNPISGHATLYWYQQILGQGPKLLIQFQNNGVVDDSQLPKDRFSAERLKGVDSTLKIQPAKLEDSAVYLCASSHDSYRYTFGSGTRLTVV.

This rearrangement joins TRBV7-9 to TRBJ1-3; D possibly corresponds to TRBD1 (5 bases). V lost 3 bases, J lost 4 bases, and 13 bases lay in between. The CDR3 is made up of 15 amino acids. CDR1 is SEHNR, CDR2 FQNEAQ, per germline (reference sequence). The CDR3 nucleotides read TGTGCCAGCAGCTTGCGCGTAGGGGCGGGAAACACCATATATTTT. Its protein product is CASSLRVGAGNTIYF. The full variable domain, rest sourced from reference TRBV7-9 and TRBJ1-3, is DTGVSQNPRHKITKRGQNVTFRCDPISEHNRLYWYRQTLGQGPEFLTYFQNEAQLEKSRLLSDRFSAERPKGSFSTLEIQRTEQGDSAMYLCASSLRVGAGNTIYFGEGSWLTVV.

The chain is built from TRBV20-1 and TRBJ1-2; the D gene is possibly TRBD1 (5 bases). Germline CDR1 DFQATT, CDR2 SNEGSKA (reference sequence). This CDR3 region has 14 residues. V lost 6 bases and J lost 4, with 18 bases in between. CDR3 amino acids: CSALLSRDRYGYTF. CDR3 nucleotides: TGCAGTGCCCTATTGAGCCGGGACCGCTATGGCTACACCTTC.

The chain combines TRBV2 with TRBJ2-7; D not certain. The V end lost 3 bases, the J end lost 3 bases, and 15 bases lay between the germline ends. Germline V gene lookup returns CDR1 SNHLY and CDR2 FYNNEI. The CDR3 totals 15 residues. CDR3: CASSDEKGSFYEQYF. Written as DNA, the CDR3 is TGTGCCAGCAGTGACGAGAAAGGATCTTTCTACGAGCAGTACTTC.

This clonotype has only a few counts. J is TRBJ2-5 and V is TRBV7-2, with 7 bases identical to TRBD2. Losses at the gene ends were 2 bases for V and 2 bases for J; bases not matched to a gene: 5. Germline lookup yields CDR1 SGHTA and CDR2 FQGNSA. There are 15 residues in the CDR3. CDR3 nucleotide sequence: TGTGCCAGCAGCTTACTGGGACTAAATCAAGAGACCCAGTACTTC. Encoded protein: CASSLLGLNQETQYF.

This sequence joins TRBV29-1 and TRBJ1-2; D is ambiguous. The CDR3 extends over 13 amino acids. Germline CDR1 reads SQVTM; CDR2 reads ANQGSEA. V was clipped by 8 bases and J by 0 bases, with 13 bases between them. Here the CDR3 DNA reads TGCAGCACGAAGGGTTATACTAACTATGGCTACACCTTC. It yields the protein CSTKGYTNYGYTF.